This T cell receptor (beta chain) came from a study of blood T cell repertoires in COVID-19. About the study: In each case, the material was cDNA or gDNA derived from T cells, B-cell-depleted T cells, or PBMCs.

Per germline, CDR1 WNHNN and CDR2 SYGVQD (reference sequence). Trimming took 4 bases from V and 3 from J; bases not matched to a gene: 3. The CDR3 has 16 residues. Data came from immunoSEQ multiplex PCR; TCRdb stores just in-frame clones and leaves some out. This sample carries 200,000 to 250,000 clones, about 88% of them seen once, and the ten largest clones take about 3%. The sample was peripheral blood. The chain recombines TRBV10-1 with TRBJ2-1; 13 nucleotides agree with TRBD2. The clonotype originates from a man aged 45 to 65 who had recovered from COVID-19. CDR3 residues: CASSGLAGGIYNEQFF. The CDR3 region has the DNA TGCGCCAGCAGTGGACTAGCGGGAGGTATCTACAATGAGCAGTTCTTC.